The source of this T cell receptor (beta chain) is a study of blood T cell repertoires in COVID-19 (TCRdb year 2020). About the investigation overall: The collaborator samples originated in the United States, Italy and Spain and spanned the acute and convalescent phases of COVID-19. The material from the prospective study consisted of cDNA or gDNA derived from T cells, B-cell-depleted T cells, or PBMCs. Subjects who had been exposed to COVID-19, were actively infected with it, or had recovered from it provided the deeply sampled blood TCRbeta repertoires that made up the dataset. The repertoires were released in a freely available public database meant as a resource for research on the immune response to SARS-CoV-2. The samples were drawn from the first 160 participants of the ongoing ImmuneRACE study and from 1,254 subjects provided by 6 global collaborators. Sample metadata almost always included a de-identified subject ID, COVID-19 status, age in years and sex. Where HLA class I and class II types were available, the types were taken from metadata supplied by the sample provider, not from assay-based typing.

Participants in the prospective study were aged about 18 to 95 years, lived in 20 to 25 United States geographic areas, and enrolled through a virtual design. In the prospective study, cohorts were assigned on the basis of participant-reported clinical history obtained from a screening survey and a study questionnaire. Recovered participants in ImmuneRACE Cohort 3 were defined as having two consecutive negative NP/OP PCR tests, clearance from a healthcare professional, or resolution of symptoms. In the prospective study, whole blood, serum and a nasopharyngeal or oropharyngeal swab were collected from each participant by mobile phlebotomists. Over a roughly 2-month period, participants in the prospective study had the option of providing additional blood draws and questionnaires. Prospective study blood samples were shipped either frozen or at room temperature before DNA extraction. Results and caveats for the whole study, not just this receptor: Clinical and demographic metadata were provided uncurated, with the amount varying by source and participant.

The V and J ends are trimmed by 3 bases and 1 base, leaving 6 bases between them. CDR1 and CDR2, looked up from the germline V gene (reference sequence), are LNHDA and SQIVND. Counted from cysteine to phenylalanine, this CDR3 has 13 amino acids. The sequence is cut down to CDR3 DNA, 39 bases in frame from base 1. The immunoSEQ Assay, a bias-controlled multiplex PCR, was used to amplify TCRbeta CDR3 regions from genomic DNA. Turning to the authors' computational methods: Nucleated cell counts per sample were estimated from amplification of reference gene primers within the assay. To quantify the absolute abundance of each unique TCRbeta CDR3 rearrangement, sequence reads were collapsed and filtered. For each sample, productive Simpson clonality was calculated as the square root of Simpson's diversity index across productive rearrangements. This is the immuneACCESS table as TCRdb keeps it, with only in-frame sequences that have V and J called. A part of the clones is gone; compared with another copy, unresolved V genes explain less than half, and the rest is unexplained. D and trimming come from the DNA, and the V and J calls and clone size come from that table. The sample table holds about 150,000 clones, of which under 90% were seen once. Around 7.8% of the sample is taken by the ten largest.

Concerning this clone itself: Which antigen it targets is not known. There are no base qualities to consult, and no much larger clone falls within one base.

The sequencing sample was made of PBMCs or T cells enriched from blood (not recorded which). This receptor was identified in a man aged 50-59 years who had recovered from COVID-19. The chain employs TRBV19 and TRBJ1-2, with the D gene not clear enough to name. The DNA reads TGTGCCAGTAGTATGCGATTTAACTATGGCTACACCTTC. Its translation is CASSMRFNYGYTF. Joined to the reference TRBV19 and TRBJ1-2 proteins, this CDR3 gives the full variable domain: DGGITQSPKYLFRKEGQNVTLSCEQNLNHDAMYWYRQDPGQGLRLIYYSQIVNDFQKGDIAEGYSVSREKKESFPLTVTSAQKNPTAFYLCASSMRFNYGYTFGSGTRLTVV.